Shown below are 29 T cell receptor beta chains from a single sample sequenced in a study of blood T cell repertoires in COVID-19. Some clones are missing from TCRdb's copy, which holds only in-frame ones; the method was immunoSEQ multiplex PCR. This sample yields about 190,000 clones, of which approximately 88% are seen a single time; 4% to 5% belongs to the top ten. The sequenced sample was peripheral blood. The receptor source for this set is a woman aged 30 to 39 with acute or convalescent COVID-19.

This clone was seen more than once but under ten times. The V call is TRBV5-4, the J call TRBJ2-7; D is unclear. Trimming removed 0 bases at V and 0 bases at J, with 7 bases between. This CDR3 has 14 residues. Germline V lookup: CDR1 SGHNT, CDR2 YYREEE (reference sequence). CDR3 region: CASSLDPSSYEQYF. Here the CDR3 DNA reads TGTGCCAGCAGCTTGGATCCCAGCTCCTACGAGCAGTACTTC.

In this sample, this clone turned up a few times. The chain is built from TRBV21-1 and TRBJ1-4; the DNA was not used to check the table's D call, TRBD1. TRBV21-1 is a pseudogene segment. CDR3 length equals 13 residues. This CDR3 reads CASSKLQNEKLFF. The CDR3 nucleotides read TGTGCCAGCAGCAAACTTCAGAATGAAAAACTGTTTTTT.

To note about this clone: A junction end diverges from the germline sequence, so it may reflect a read error. The rearrangement links TRBV28 to TRBJ2-5; D not resolved. The CDR3 loop spans 13 amino acids. CDR1 is MDHEN and CDR2 is SYDVKM in the germline V gene. The CDR3 here is CASVDPTQQTQYF. The CDR3 coding sequence is TGTGCCAGCGTAGATCCCACCCAACAGACCCAGTACTTC.

The rearrangement uses TRBV11-2 and TRBJ2-3; D is possibly TRBD1 (6 bases). This CDR3 has 14 residues. Trimming cost V 5 bases and J 6 bases, with 15 bases left between them. Germline values: CDR1 SGHAT, CDR2 FQNNGV. The CDR3 DNA sequence: TGTGCCAGCAGCCGGTTATACAGGGAGGATACGCAGTATTTT. Translation gives CASSRLYREDTQYF.

The chain's CDR3 is CASSSAGSSEQFF. The CDR3 DNA is TGTGCCAGCAGCTCGGCGGGATCGAGTGAGCAGTTCTTC. The chain is built from TRBV11-2 and TRBJ2-1; tentative D call: TRBD2 (6 bases). The CDR3 consists of 13 residues. Trimming removed 4 bases at V and 9 bases at J, with 13 bases between. The V gene's germline CDR1 is SGHAT and CDR2 FQNNGV.

This clone was counted a few times. The chain combines TRBV29-1 with TRBJ1-4, with 8 positions matching TRBD1. The V gene end was trimmed by 6 bases and the J gene end by 8 bases; junction bases not matched to a gene: 11. The length of the CDR3 is 14 residues. Germline CDR1 reads SQVTM; CDR2 reads ANQGSEA. The CDR3 nucleotides read TGCAGCGTCCGGGATACAGGGGGAATCGAAAAACTGTTTTTT. It translates to CSVRDTGGIEKLFF. The full variable domain, rest sourced from reference TRBV29-1 and TRBJ1-4, is SAVISQKPSRDICQRGTSLTIQCQVDSQVTMMFWYRQQPGQSLTLIATANQGSEATYESGFVIDKFPISRPNLTFSTLTVSNMSPEDSSIYLCSVRDTGGIEKLFFGSGTQLSVL.

Here the CDR3 reads CASSQDTRSSQPQHF. For the CDR3, the DNA is TGCGCCAGCAGCCAAGATACTAGGTCCAGTCAGCCCCAGCATTTT. The gene calls are TRBV4-1 and TRBJ1-5, with D uncertain. The CDR3 is 15 amino acids. V was cut by 0 bases and J by 6 bases, with 12 bases left in between. Germline V gene lookup returns CDR1 MGHRA and CDR2 YSYEKL.

This chain links TRBV6-1 with TRBJ1-3; D is possibly TRBD1 (6 bases). Germline lookup yields CDR1 MNHNS and CDR2 SASEGT. The CDR3 has 14 amino acids. Trimming took 2 bases from V and 5 from J, leaving 10 bases between them. The CDR3 coding sequence is TGTGCCAGCAGTGAAACGGGACACAGAAACACCATATATTTT. Protein sequence: CASSETGHRNTIYF.

This clone has a single count. The chain links TRBV5-4 to TRBJ2-7, with 10 bases matching TRBD1. V lost 4 bases to trimming and J lost 9 bases; unmatched junction nucleotides: 10. CDR1 is SGHNT and CDR2 is YYREEE in the germline V gene (reference sequence). This CDR3 comprises 14 residues. The CDR3 coding sequence is TGTGCCAGCAGCCTCTCCGGGACAGGGGTTGGGCAGTACTTC. Translation: CASSLSGTGVGQYF.

The genes are TRBV7-2 and TRBJ2-4; no definite D call. V lost 1 base and J 3 bases, leaving 7 bases between the germline ends. This CDR3 is built from 14 residues. Germline assignment: CDR1 SGHTA and CDR2 FQGNSA. The CDR3 here is CASSLERSKNIQYF. The CDR3 bases are TGTGCCAGCAGCTTAGAGAGAAGCAAAAACATTCAGTACTTC. Filled out from reference TRBV7-2 and TRBJ2-4, the complete variable domain reads GAGVSQSPSNKVTEKGKDVELRCDPISGHTALYWYRQSLGQGLEFLIYFQGNSAPDKSGLPSDRFSAERTGGSVSTLTIQRTQQEDSAVYLCASSLERSKNIQYFGAGTRLSVL.

The chain employs TRBV28 and TRBJ2-1, with TRBD1 matching over 8 bases. V was pared by 5 bases and J by 2 bases, with 5 bases of the junction left unmatched. The CDR3 has 15 residues. Germline V gives CDR1 MDHEN, CDR2 SYDVKM. CDR3 sequence reads: CASSTGQGPYNEQFF. CDR3 bases: TGTGCCAGCAGTACAGGACAGGGACCCTACAATGAGCAGTTCTTC.

This clone was recorded once. The chain employs TRBV30 and TRBJ2-7; 7 bases fit TRBD2. V was clipped by 5 bases and J by 3 bases; unmatched bases: 1. Germline CDR1 GTSNPN, CDR2 SVGIG (reference sequence). This CDR3 region has 11 residues. This CDR3 is CAWGGSYEQYF. CDR3 DNA: TGTGCCTGGGGCGGGAGCTACGAGCAGTACTTC.

The genes are TRBV9 and TRBJ2-1, with D uncertain. CDR1 is SGDLS and CDR2 is YYNGEE in the germline V gene. There are 15 residues in the CDR3. The V and J ends lost 3 bases and 6 bases respectively, with 16 bases between them. In nucleotides, the CDR3 is TGTGCCAGCAGCGCAACCCCTTCCAGTTCCAATGAGCAGTTCTTC. Amino acids: CASSATPSSSNEQFF.

The rearrangement links TRBV4-2 to TRBJ2-7, with D perhaps matching TRBD1 (6 bases). Germline-derived CDR1 and CDR2 are LGHNA and YNFKEQ. This CDR3 has 14 amino acids. The ends were cut back, 0 bases at V and 4 bases at J, with 10 bases in the middle. This CDR3 reads CASSQDGQIYEQYF. The CDR3 DNA reads as TGTGCCAGCAGCCAAGATGGACAGATATACGAGCAGTACTTC.

Written as DNA, the CDR3 is TGTGCCACCAGCAGAGATTACGCGGGACTCCTCAACAATGAGCAGTTCTTC. Its protein is CATSRDYAGLLNNEQFF. The chain uses TRBV15 and TRBJ2-1; D possibly corresponds to TRBD2 (6 bases). The ends were cut back, 0 bases at V and 5 bases at J, with 17 bases in the middle. Looked up from germline, CDR1 is LNHNV and CDR2 is YYDKDF (reference sequence). The CDR3 loop spans 17 amino acids.

The chain employs TRBV2 and TRBJ2-7; 8 bases line up with TRBD1. V trimming: 5 bases; J trimming: 5 bases; junction bases outside the gene matches: 8. This CDR3 is 14 amino acids long. Germline values: CDR1 SNHLY, CDR2 FYNNEI. The CDR3 protein is CASSSQGAQNEQYF. The CDR3 DNA is TGTGCCAGCAGTTCCCAGGGGGCTCAGAACGAGCAGTACTTC.

The gene calls are TRBV5-1 and TRBJ1-4; 7 bases are a match to TRBD1. The CDR3 spans 16 residues. Germline lookup yields CDR1 SGHRS and CDR2 YFSETQ. The V gene end was trimmed by 1 base and the J gene end by 10 bases; junction bases not matched to a gene: 13. The CDR3 bases are TGCGCCAGCAGCTTGTCTCAGGCGACAGGGTTATCAAAACTGTTTTTT. Its translation: CASSLSQATGLSKLFF.

The chain recombines TRBV15 with TRBJ1-5; possible D gene TRBD1, 6 bases. CDR1 and CDR2 (germline): LNHNV, YYDKDF (reference sequence). CDR3 length equals 14 residues. Deletions cut 5 bases from V and 4 bases from J, with 12 bases between. The CDR3 reads CATSWTDYNQPQHF. The CDR3 DNA follows: TGTGCCACCAGCTGGACAGATTATAATCAGCCCCAGCATTTT.

The V gene is TRBV6-5, the J gene TRBJ2-3; TRBD2 agrees at 9 bases. Germline trimming cut 6 bases from V and 4 bases from J; bases unmatched to any gene: 8. The CDR3 spans 15 residues. Germline V gives CDR1 MNHEY, CDR2 SVGAGI. The CDR3: CASRRIAGAADTQYF. As DNA, the CDR3 is TGTGCCAGCAGGAGGATAGCGGGAGCAGCAGATACGCAGTATTTT.

A word on this clone: Other DNA variants within this sample encode the same CDR3. The V call is TRBV20-1, the J call TRBJ2-7; D unclear. CDR1 DFQATT and CDR2 SNEGSKA come from the germline V gene (reference sequence). Deletions cut 3 bases from V and 1 base from J, with 4 bases between. There are 11 residues in the CDR3. CDR3 amino acids: CSASRSYEQYF. The CDR3 nucleotides read TGCAGTGCTAGCCGGTCCTACGAGCAGTACTTC.

This clone was found once. V usage is TRBV10-3 and J usage is TRBJ2-4; D possibly corresponds to TRBD2 (6 bases). V lost 2 bases and J 1 base, leaving 12 bases between the germline ends. CDR1 is ENHRY and CDR2 is SYGVKD in the germline V gene. CDR3 size: 16 residues. CDR3 residues: CAISEGTGVAKNIQYF. The CDR3 DNA sequence: TGTGCCATCAGTGAGGGAACGGGGGTGGCCAAAAACATTCAGTACTTC.

The chain carries TRBV5-1 and TRBJ2-2; D might be TRBD2 (6 bases). Trimming took 7 bases from V and 1 from J, leaving 11 bases between them. The CDR3 spans 14 residues. CDR1 is SGHRS and CDR2 is YFSETQ in the germline V gene. The CDR3 sequence: CASGSGLNTGELFF. Written as DNA, the CDR3 is TGCGCCAGCGGGAGCGGGCTGAACACCGGGGAGCTGTTTTTT.

The gene calls are TRBV29-1 and TRBJ1-2; 7 nucleotides agree with TRBD1. Looked up from germline, CDR1 is SQVTM and CDR2 is ANQGSEA. This CDR3 comprises 12 residues. V was clipped by 4 bases and J by 10 bases; unmatched bases: 9. CDR3 sequence (DNA): TGCAGCGTTGCCGCCCAGGGGGTCCCCTACACCTTC. Amino acid sequence: CSVAAQGVPYTF.

V and J are TRBV27 and TRBJ2-7, with D perhaps TRBD2 (6 bases). V was cut by 5 bases and J by 4 bases, with 15 bases left in between. Per germline, CDR1 MNHEY and CDR2 SMNVEV (reference sequence). CDR3 length: 14 amino acids. DNA for the CDR3: TGTGCCAGCAGTCCGCATGGGCGGGAATACGAGCAGTACTTC. It codes for CASSPHGREYEQYF.

The chain carries TRBV11-2 and TRBJ1-3; no clear D gene. There are 14 residues in the CDR3. Trimming removed 5 bases at V and 0 bases at J, with 8 bases between. CDR1 SGHAT and CDR2 FQNNGV come from the germline V gene. CDR3 protein: CASSGTSSGNTIYF. DNA for the CDR3: TGTGCCAGCAGCGGCACATCCTCTGGAAACACCATATATTTT.

This sequence joins TRBV15 and TRBJ2-7; 7 nucleotides match TRBD2. Losses at the gene ends were 1 base for V and 3 bases for J; bases not matched to a gene: 9. CDR1 and CDR2 (germline): LNHNV, YYDKDF (reference sequence). The CDR3 loop spans 16 amino acids. The CDR3 coding sequence is TGTGCCACCAGCAGAGGGTTAAGGGGAGGGGACTACGAGCAGTACTTC. Translated: CATSRGLRGGDYEQYF.

The gene calls are TRBV28 and TRBJ2-6; D perhaps matches TRBD2 (6 bases). The CDR3 spans 15 residues. V gave up 5 bases and J gave up 2 bases, with 10 bases separating them. CDR1 and CDR2 (germline): MDHEN, SYDVKM. DNA of the CDR3: TGTGCCAGCAGTGAATGGGGGGCTGGGGCCAACGTCCTGACTTTC. As protein: CASSEWGAGANVLTF.

For the CDR3, the DNA is TGTGCCAGCAGTACTAGCGGGAGGCGGACCGGGGAGCTGTTTTTT. Protein: CASSTSGRRTGELFF. The chain has TRBV28 and TRBJ2-2; 12 positions match TRBD2. The length of the CDR3 is 15 residues. The J segment lost 5 bases and the V segment lost 5 bases, leaving 3 bases of the junction unmatched. Germline loops: CDR1 MDHEN, CDR2 SYDVKM. Drawing the rest from reference TRBV28 and TRBJ2-2, the complete variable domain is DVKVTQSSRYLVKRTGEKVFLECVQDMDHENMFWYRQDPGLGLRLIYFSYDVKMKEKGDIPEGYSVSREKKERFSLILESASTNQTSMYLCASSTSGRRTGELFFGEGSRLTVL.

The chain joins TRBV19 to TRBJ2-7; 10 nucleotides align to TRBD1. The germline V gene encodes CDR1 LNHDA and CDR2 SQIVND (reference sequence). The CDR3 covers 16 residues. The junction had 5 bases not matched to a gene; V was cut back by 0 bases and J by 3 bases. CDR3 in DNA: TGTGCCAGTAGTATAGATTGGACAGGGGGACACTACGAGCAGTACTTC. This encodes CASSIDWTGGHYEQYF.